What follows are 9 T cell receptor beta chains derived from one specimen sequenced in a study of identical twins. One entry per CDR3 protein, called by TCRdb with MiXCR from the 5' RACE reads. The repertoire holds 460,000 or so distinct CDR3 sequences, approximately 15% seen once, with approximately 0.52% in the top ten. The same specimen was also included in a second study, on yellow fever vaccine responses in identical twins.

Sequenced input: CD4+ T cells sorted from blood. These receptors were obtained from a woman under 30 in good health.

This clonotype was counted a single time. The V call is TRBV11-2, the J call TRBJ1-1; D gene uncertain. There are 14 residues in the CDR3. In germline, CDR1 is SGHAT, CDR2 FQNNGV. The V end lost 1 base, the J end lost 6 bases, and 12 bases lay between the germline ends. The chain's CDR3 is CASSLGLQSAEAFF. The CDR3 region has the DNA TGTGCCAGCAGCTTAGGTCTACAGTCGGCTGAAGCTTTCTTT.

There are a few counts of this clonotype. Written as DNA, the CDR3 is TGCAGCTCACGGACTGGCACAGATACGCAGTATTTT. This gives the protein CSSRTGTDTQYF. The chain is built from TRBV29-1 and TRBJ2-3; D possibly corresponds to TRBD2 (5 bases). CDR3 length: 12 amino acids. The germline V and J ends were trimmed by 8 bases and 1 base, with 10 bases remaining between them. CDR1 SQVTM and CDR2 ANQGSEA come from the germline V gene.

The chain carries TRBV27 and TRBJ2-7; the D gene is possibly TRBD2 (5 bases). The CDR3 is 14 amino acids. Germline lookup yields CDR1 MNHEY and CDR2 SMNVEV (reference sequence). Trimming left V 6 bases short and J 1 base short, with 13 bases between. The CDR3 DNA reads as TGTGCCAGCAGGAATCGGACTTTTTCCTACGAGCAGTACTTC. This sequence encodes CASRNRTFSYEQYF.

The V call is TRBV5-1, the J call TRBJ2-2; 8 bases match TRBD1. The CDR3 sequence is 15 residues long. Germline V gene lookup returns CDR1 SGHRS and CDR2 YFSETQ. V was clipped by 3 bases and J by 2 bases; unmatched bases: 3. The CDR3 DNA follows: TGCGCCAGCAGCTGGGACAGGATCAACACCGGGGAGCTGTTTTTT. Protein: CASSWDRINTGELFF.

This clonotype was counted between two and nine times. V is TRBV6-5 and J is TRBJ1-2; possibly TRBD1 for D (5 bases). The V end was cut by 7 bases, the J end by 8 bases, with 14 bases between. The CDR3 has 12 residues. The V gene's germline CDR1 is MNHEY and CDR2 SVGAGI. The DNA for the CDR3 is TGTGCCAGCACCCGGGGGGACTGGGGCTACACCTTC. Protein sequence: CASTRGDWGYTF.

This clonotype was found many times. V usage is TRBV11-2 and J usage is TRBJ2-1; 8 nucleotides line up with TRBD2. From germline, CDR1 is SGHAT and CDR2 FQNNGV. The CDR3 consists of 18 residues. V gave up 0 bases and J gave up 11 bases; unmatched junction bases: 18. CDR3 DNA: TGTGCCAGCAGCTTAGATCGAGTCGGGCGGGGGGACCCGATACAGCAGTTCTTC. Protein: CASSLDRVGRGDPIQQFF.

The rearrangement uses TRBV7-6 and TRBJ2-7; the match to TRBD2 covers 12 bases. Trimming took 5 bases from V and 5 from J; bases not matched to a gene: 10. The germline gives CDR1 SGHVS, CDR2 FNYEAQ. This CDR3 is built from 16 residues. The DNA of the CDR3 is TGTGCCAGCAGCCAAGAGACTAGCGGGAGTATCAACGAGCAGTACTTC. This gives the protein CASSQETSGSINEQYF.

CDR3 nucleotides: TGCAGTGCTAGCAGCGGGAGATCCACCTACAATGAGCAGTTCTTC. It encodes CSASSGRSTYNEQFF. The chain has TRBV20-1 and TRBJ2-1, with 8 bases that match TRBD2. Germline lookup yields CDR1 DFQATT and CDR2 SNEGSKA (reference sequence). The CDR3 is 15 residues long. Trimming took 3 bases from V and 2 from J; bases not matched to a gene: 6.

This clonotype was seen a few times. The chain joins TRBV7-2 to TRBJ2-1; TRBD2 agrees at 11 bases. This CDR3 has 17 amino acids. Unmatched junction bases numbered 9, after V lost 1 base and J lost 7 bases. Germline V lookup: CDR1 SGHTA, CDR2 FQGNSA. Here the CDR3 reads CASSLGVLAGVLNEQFF. The CDR3 nucleotides are TGTGCCAGCAGCTTAGGGGTACTAGCGGGAGTCCTAAATGAGCAGTTCTTC.